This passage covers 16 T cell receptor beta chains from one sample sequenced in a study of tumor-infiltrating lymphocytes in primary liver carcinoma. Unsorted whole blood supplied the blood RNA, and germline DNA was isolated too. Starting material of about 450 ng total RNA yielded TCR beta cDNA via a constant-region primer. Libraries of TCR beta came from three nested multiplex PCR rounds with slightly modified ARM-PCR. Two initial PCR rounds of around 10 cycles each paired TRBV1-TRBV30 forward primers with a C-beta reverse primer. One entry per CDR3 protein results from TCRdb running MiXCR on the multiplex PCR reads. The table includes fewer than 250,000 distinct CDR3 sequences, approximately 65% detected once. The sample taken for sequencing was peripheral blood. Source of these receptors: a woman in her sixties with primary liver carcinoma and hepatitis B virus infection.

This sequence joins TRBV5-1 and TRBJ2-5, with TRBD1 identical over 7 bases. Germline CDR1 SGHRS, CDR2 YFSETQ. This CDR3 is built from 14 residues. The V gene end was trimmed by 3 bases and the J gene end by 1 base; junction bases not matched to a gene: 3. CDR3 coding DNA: TGCGCCAGCAGCTCCGGGACAGCCCAAGAGACCCAGTACTTC. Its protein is CASSSGTAQETQYF.

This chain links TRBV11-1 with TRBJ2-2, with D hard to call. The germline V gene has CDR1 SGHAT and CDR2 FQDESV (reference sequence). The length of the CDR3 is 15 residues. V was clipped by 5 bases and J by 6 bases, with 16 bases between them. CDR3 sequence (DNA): TGTGCCAGCAGCCATACAGAACCTTTCTCCGGGGAGCTGTTTTTT. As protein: CASSHTEPFSGELFF.

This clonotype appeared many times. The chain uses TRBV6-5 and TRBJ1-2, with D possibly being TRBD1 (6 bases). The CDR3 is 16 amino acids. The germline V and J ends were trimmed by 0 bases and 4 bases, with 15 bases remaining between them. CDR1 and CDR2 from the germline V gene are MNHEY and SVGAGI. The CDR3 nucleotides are TGTGCCAGCAGTTACTCGGGGGGGCGGGGGTCCTATGGCTACACCTTC. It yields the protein CASSYSGGRGSYGYTF.

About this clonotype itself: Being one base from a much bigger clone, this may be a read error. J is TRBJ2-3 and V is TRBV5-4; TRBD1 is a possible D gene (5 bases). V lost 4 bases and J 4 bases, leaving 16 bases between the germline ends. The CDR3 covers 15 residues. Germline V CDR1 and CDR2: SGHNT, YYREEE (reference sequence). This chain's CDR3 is CASSLVRVKADTQYF. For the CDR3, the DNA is TGTGCCAGCAGCCTAGTCAGGGTGAAGGCAGATACGCAGTATTTT.

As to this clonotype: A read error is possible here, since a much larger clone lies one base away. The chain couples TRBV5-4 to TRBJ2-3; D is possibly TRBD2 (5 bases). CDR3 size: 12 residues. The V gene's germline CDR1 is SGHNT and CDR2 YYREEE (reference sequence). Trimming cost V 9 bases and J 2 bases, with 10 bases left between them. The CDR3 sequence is CATKAVTDTQYF. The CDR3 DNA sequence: TGTGCCACCAAAGCGGTCACAGATACGCAGTATTTT.

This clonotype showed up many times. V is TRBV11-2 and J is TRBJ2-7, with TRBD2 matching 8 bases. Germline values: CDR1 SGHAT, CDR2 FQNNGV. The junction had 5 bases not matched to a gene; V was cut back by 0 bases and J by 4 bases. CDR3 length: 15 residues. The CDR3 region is CASSLESGSGYEQYF. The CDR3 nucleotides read TGTGCCAGCAGCTTAGAAAGCGGGAGTGGATACGAGCAGTACTTC.

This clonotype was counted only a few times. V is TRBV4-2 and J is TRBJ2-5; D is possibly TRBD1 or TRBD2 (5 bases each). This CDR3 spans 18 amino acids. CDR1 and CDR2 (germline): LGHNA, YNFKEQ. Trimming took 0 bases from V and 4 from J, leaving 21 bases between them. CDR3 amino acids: CASSQENHGTLGVETQYF. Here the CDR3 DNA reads TGTGCCAGCAGCCAAGAAAACCACGGGACCCTCGGTGTAGAGACCCAGTACTTC.

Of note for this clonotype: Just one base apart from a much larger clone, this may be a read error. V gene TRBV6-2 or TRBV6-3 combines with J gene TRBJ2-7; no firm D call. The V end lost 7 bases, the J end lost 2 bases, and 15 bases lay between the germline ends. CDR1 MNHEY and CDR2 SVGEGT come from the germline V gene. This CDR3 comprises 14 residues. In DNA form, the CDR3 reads TGTGCCAGCACGCAGGAGAGTATCCCCTACGAGCAGTACTTC. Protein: CASTQESIPYEQYF.

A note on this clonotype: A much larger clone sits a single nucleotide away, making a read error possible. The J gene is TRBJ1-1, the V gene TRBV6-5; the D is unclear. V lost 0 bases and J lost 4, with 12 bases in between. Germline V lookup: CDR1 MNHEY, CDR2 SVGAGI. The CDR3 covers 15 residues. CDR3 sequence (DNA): TGTGCCAGCAGTTACTCACAGACCCGGTGCACTGAAGCTTTCTTT. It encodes CASSYSQTRCTEAFF.

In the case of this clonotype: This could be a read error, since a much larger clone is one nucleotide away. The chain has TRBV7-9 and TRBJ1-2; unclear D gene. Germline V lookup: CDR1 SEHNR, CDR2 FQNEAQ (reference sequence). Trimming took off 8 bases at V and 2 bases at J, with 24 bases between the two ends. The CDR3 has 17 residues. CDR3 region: CASALYGPEAANYGYTF. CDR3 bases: TGTGCCAGCGCCTTATATGGCCCCGAGGCGGCCAACTATGGCTACACCTTC.

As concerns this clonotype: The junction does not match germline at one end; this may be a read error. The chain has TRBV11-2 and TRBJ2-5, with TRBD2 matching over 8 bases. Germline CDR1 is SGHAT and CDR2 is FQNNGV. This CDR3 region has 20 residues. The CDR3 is CASSLGGPAGVPLHQGTQYF. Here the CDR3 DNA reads TGTGCCAGCAGCCTAGGGGGACCAGCGGGAGTACCCTTGCACCAAGGGACCCAGTACTTC.

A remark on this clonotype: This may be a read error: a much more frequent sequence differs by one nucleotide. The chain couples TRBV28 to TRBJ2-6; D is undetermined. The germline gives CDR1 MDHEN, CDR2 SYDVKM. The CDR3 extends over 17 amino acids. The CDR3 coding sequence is TGTACCAGCATCGCCCAGCAAGGACGGCCTGGGGCCAACGTCCTGACTTTC. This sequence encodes CTSIAQQGRPGANVLTF.

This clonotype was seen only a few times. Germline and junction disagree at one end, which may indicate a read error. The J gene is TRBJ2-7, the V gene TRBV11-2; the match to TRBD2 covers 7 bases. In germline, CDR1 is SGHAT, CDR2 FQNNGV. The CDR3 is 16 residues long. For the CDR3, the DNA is TGTGCCAGCAGCCCCCTTTGGCGGGAGACTCTCTACAAGCAGTACTTC. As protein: CASSPLWRETLYKQYF.

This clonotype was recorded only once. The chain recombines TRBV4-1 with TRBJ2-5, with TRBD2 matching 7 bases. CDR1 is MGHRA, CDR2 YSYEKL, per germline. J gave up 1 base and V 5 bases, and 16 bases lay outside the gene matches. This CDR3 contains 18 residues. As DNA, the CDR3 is TGCGCCAGCAGCTCTTCAGGAGGCCCCGCTAGCGGCCAAGAGACCCAGTACTTC. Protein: CASSSSGGPASGQETQYF.

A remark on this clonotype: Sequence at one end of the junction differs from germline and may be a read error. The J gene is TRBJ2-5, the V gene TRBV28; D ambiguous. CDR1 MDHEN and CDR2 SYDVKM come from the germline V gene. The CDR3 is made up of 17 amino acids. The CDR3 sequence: CTSSFNSGDPHQETQYF. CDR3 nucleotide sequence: TGTACCAGCAGTTTTAATAGTGGGGATCCCCACCAAGAGACCCAGTACTTC.

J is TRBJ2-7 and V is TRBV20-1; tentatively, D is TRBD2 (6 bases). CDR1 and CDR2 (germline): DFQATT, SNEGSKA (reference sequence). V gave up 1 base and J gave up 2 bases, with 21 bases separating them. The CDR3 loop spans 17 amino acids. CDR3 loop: CSARGEEYTRLTYEQYF. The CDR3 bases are TGCAGTGCTAGAGGGGAGGAATATACCCGGCTTACCTACGAGCAGTACTTC.